Listed below are T cell receptor beta chains from one sample, sequenced in a study of PD-1 blockade in classical Hodgkin lymphoma. This table comes from immunoSEQ multiplex PCR, and its TCRdb copy is limited to in-frame clones, with some not included. The sample includes tens of thousands of clones, roughly nine tenths of them seen just once. Sequences were obtained from CD4+ T cells from blood. These receptors were obtained from a human donor with classical Hodgkin lymphoma. Each CDR3 is given with its conserved first and last residue. Each record gives: V gene, clone size, J gene, D gene, CDR3 DNA, CDR3 protein. A D gene is named only where the DNA matches it firmly. A row's size may be missing; if present it is once, few, many or a size class.

v_call: TRBV5-1; clone_size: .; j_call: TRBJ1-4; d_call: .; cdr3_nt: TGCGCCAGCAGCTTGACAGGGACTAATGAAAAACTGTTTTTT; cdr3_aa: CASSLTGTNEKLFF
v_call: TRBV4-2; clone_size: .; j_call: TRBJ1-2; d_call: TRBD1; cdr3_nt: TGTGCCAGCAGCCAGGACAGGGGTCGGAATGGCTACACCTTC; cdr3_aa: CASSQDRGRNGYTF
v_call: TRBV10-3; clone_size: .; j_call: TRBJ2-2; d_call: .; cdr3_nt: TGTGCCATCAGGGGACTTAACACCGGGGAGCTGTTTTTT; cdr3_aa: CAIRGLNTGELFF
v_call: TRBV27; clone_size: .; j_call: TRBJ2-7; d_call: .; cdr3_nt: TGTGCCAGCAGTTTATCGATAGTGACCTCCTACGAGCAGTACTTC; cdr3_aa: CASSLSIVTSYEQYF
v_call: TRBV30; clone_size: .; j_call: TRBJ1-1; d_call: .; cdr3_nt: TGTGCCTGGAGTGTATTATTAAGGGCTAAATGGGACACTGAAGCTTTCTTT; cdr3_aa: CAWSVLLRAKWDTEAFF
v_call: TRBV27; clone_size: .; j_call: TRBJ1-2; d_call: .; cdr3_nt: TGTGCCAGCAGTCTTACTAATGGCTATGGCTACACCTTC; cdr3_aa: CASSLTNGYGYTF
v_call: TRBV2; clone_size: .; j_call: TRBJ2-7; d_call: .; cdr3_nt: TGTGCCAGCAGTGAAGCGTCCTACGAGCAGTACTTC; cdr3_aa: CASSEASYEQYF
v_call: TRBV4-3; clone_size: .; j_call: TRBJ2-2; d_call: .; cdr3_nt: TGCGCCAGCAGCCAAGATCCGGGCACCGGGGAGCTGTTTTTT; cdr3_aa: CASSQDPGTGELFF
v_call: TRBV4-1; clone_size: .; j_call: TRBJ2-7; d_call: .; cdr3_nt: TGCGCCAGCAGCCAAGAGCCCTTATGGGAAGGGAGCGAGCAGTACTTC; cdr3_aa: CASSQEPLWEGSEQYF
v_call: TRBV9; clone_size: .; j_call: TRBJ2-7; d_call: TRBD2; cdr3_nt: TGTGCCAGCAGCGTGGGGACTAGCGGATACTACGAGCAGTACTTC; cdr3_aa: CASSVGTSGYYEQYF
v_call: TRBV18; clone_size: .; j_call: TRBJ1-3; d_call: TRBD1; cdr3_nt: TGTGCCAGCTCACCCGGGACAGATGGAAACACCATATATTTT; cdr3_aa: CASSPGTDGNTIYF
v_call: TRBV7-8; clone_size: .; j_call: TRBJ1-2; d_call: .; cdr3_nt: TGTGCCAGCAGCGATATTGGACAGACGCTAAGCTACACCTTC; cdr3_aa: CASSDIGQTLSYTF
v_call: TRBV5-4; clone_size: .; j_call: TRBJ2-5; d_call: .; cdr3_nt: TGTGCCAGCAGCTTGGATCCCCCAGCGGAGGATGACTTC; cdr3_aa: CASSLDPPAEDDF
v_call: TRBV7-9; clone_size: .; j_call: TRBJ2-7; d_call: .; cdr3_nt: TGTGCCAGCAGCTTAGCGGGCGGTAGCTCCTACGAGCAGTACTTC; cdr3_aa: CASSLAGGSSYEQYF
v_call: TRBV7-8; clone_size: .; j_call: TRBJ1-2; d_call: .; cdr3_nt: TGTGCCAGCAGCTTTGGAGACAGCAACTCCTATGGCTACACCTTC; cdr3_aa: CASSFGDSNSYGYTF
v_call: TRBV4-2; clone_size: .; j_call: TRBJ2-7; d_call: TRBD2; cdr3_nt: TGTGCCAGCAGCTTAGCGGGGTCGGGGTTCGGCTACGAGCAGTACTTC; cdr3_aa: CASSLAGSGFGYEQYF
v_call: TRBV28; clone_size: .; j_call: TRBJ1-5; d_call: TRBD1; cdr3_nt: TGTGCCAGCAGTGTACCGGGACAGGGAAATCAGCCCCAGCATTTT; cdr3_aa: CASSVPGQGNQPQHF
v_call: TRBV5-6; clone_size: once; j_call: TRBJ2-7; d_call: .; cdr3_nt: TGTGCCAGCAGCTTGGCCGGTCGGGGACCCTACGAGCAGTACTTC; cdr3_aa: CASSLAGRGPYEQYF
v_call: TRBV18; clone_size: .; j_call: TRBJ2-5; d_call: .; cdr3_nt: TGTGCCAGCTCACCACAGGTAAGCAGCGGGGACATCCAAGAGACCCAGTACTTC; cdr3_aa: CASSPQVSSGDIQETQYF
v_call: TRBV18; clone_size: once; j_call: TRBJ1-4; d_call: .; cdr3_nt: TGTGCCAGCTCACTAGGGGTAACTGAAAAACTGTTTTTT; cdr3_aa: CASSLGVTEKLFF
v_call: TRBV27; clone_size: .; j_call: TRBJ2-3; d_call: TRBD2; cdr3_nt: TGTGCCAGCAGTTGGAGCGGGGGGGTCACAGATACGCAGTATTTT; cdr3_aa: CASSWSGGVTDTQYF
v_call: TRBV7-2; clone_size: .; j_call: TRBJ1-2; d_call: .; cdr3_nt: TGTGCCAGCAGCTTAGTGGGATTCACCTATGGCTACACCTTC; cdr3_aa: CASSLVGFTYGYTF
v_call: TRBV5-6; clone_size: .; j_call: TRBJ1-1; d_call: .; cdr3_nt: TGTGCCAGCAGCTTGGTATCAGCGGACGACACTGAAGCTTTCTTT; cdr3_aa: CASSLVSADDTEAFF
v_call: TRBV12-5; clone_size: .; j_call: TRBJ2-5; d_call: .; cdr3_nt: TGTGCTAGTGGTTGGACCGGAGAGACCCAGTACTTC; cdr3_aa: CASGWTGETQYF
v_call: TRBV5-6; clone_size: .; j_call: TRBJ2-7; d_call: .; cdr3_nt: TGTGCCAGCAGCCCCCCGGACAGCTCCTACGAGCAGTACTTC; cdr3_aa: CASSPPDSSYEQYF
v_call: TRBV19; clone_size: .; j_call: TRBJ2-7; d_call: TRBD1; cdr3_nt: TGTGCCAGTAGTATGGGGACAGGGGTCTACGAGCAGTACTTC; cdr3_aa: CASSMGTGVYEQYF
v_call: TRBV7-2; clone_size: .; j_call: TRBJ2-7; d_call: .; cdr3_nt: TGTGCCAGCAGCATCCGGGACTACGAGCAGTACTTC; cdr3_aa: CASSIRDYEQYF
v_call: TRBV5-4; clone_size: .; j_call: TRBJ2-7; d_call: TRBD2; cdr3_nt: TGTGCCAGCAGCTTGGCGAGCGGGACTAGCTCCTACGAGCAGTACTTC; cdr3_aa: CASSLASGTSSYEQYF
v_call: TRBV7-9; clone_size: .; j_call: TRBJ2-1; d_call: .; cdr3_nt: TGTGCCAGCAGCTTAGGTAGCTCCGATGAGCAGTTCTTC; cdr3_aa: CASSLGSSDEQFF
v_call: TRBV6-1; clone_size: .; j_call: TRBJ1-2; d_call: .; cdr3_nt: TGTGCCAGCAGTGAAGCCAGGGTTGGTGGCTACACCTTC; cdr3_aa: CASSEARVGGYTF
v_call: TRBV27; clone_size: once; j_call: TRBJ1-5; d_call: TRBD1; cdr3_nt: TGTGCCAGCAGGGGACAGGGGTACAATCAGCCCCAGCATTTT; cdr3_aa: CASRGQGYNQPQHF
v_call: TRBV5-1; clone_size: .; j_call: TRBJ2-3; d_call: .; cdr3_nt: TGCGCCAGCGGAGGATCCCCTACAGATACGCAGTATTTT; cdr3_aa: CASGGSPTDTQYF
v_call: TRBV5-4; clone_size: .; j_call: TRBJ1-1; d_call: TRBD1; cdr3_nt: TGTGCCAGCAGCGCACCGGACAGGGAAGCTTTCTTT; cdr3_aa: CASSAPDREAFF
v_call: TRBV18; clone_size: once; j_call: TRBJ2-7; d_call: .; cdr3_nt: TGTGCCAGCTCACCAAACCCCCTGTCGGGAGTCTCCTACGAGCAGTACTTC; cdr3_aa: CASSPNPLSGVSYEQYF
v_call: TRBV7-2; clone_size: .; j_call: TRBJ1-2; d_call: .; cdr3_nt: TGTGCCAGCAGCTTTAGGGGGGTAGTCTATGGCTACACCTTC; cdr3_aa: CASSFRGVVYGYTF
v_call: TRBV30; clone_size: .; j_call: TRBJ1-5; d_call: .; cdr3_nt: TGTGCCTGGAACAGGGAGGGTTTAAACGGCAATCAGCCCCAGCATTTT; cdr3_aa: CAWNREGLNGNQPQHF
v_call: TRBV6-1; clone_size: .; j_call: TRBJ1-5; d_call: .; cdr3_nt: TGTGCCAGCAGTGAGACAGCTAGCAATCAGCCCCAGCATTTT; cdr3_aa: CASSETASNQPQHF